The T cell receptor (beta chain) described here comes from a study of OX40 agonist ivuxolimab in advanced cancers. Study at large: The mean age was approximately 60 years, ranging from roughly 23 to 80, with about four fifths of participants male.

Cycle 7 day 1, cycle 4 day 1, and baseline were the timepoints at which blood was sampled. Remarks on this clone: No antigen is known for it.

Measured with immunoSEQ multiplex PCR; TCRdb has only the in-frame clones, and not every one. Seen here are tens of thousands of clones, 83% observed once, and the top ten hold approximately 0.63%. The ends were cut back, 8 bases at V and 0 bases at J, with 8 bases in the middle. The CDR3 runs 14 residues. Germline-derived CDR1 and CDR2 are SNHLY and FYNNEI. General study findings and limits: Among the nonresponders, some also had low normalized T-cell clonal expansion. Dosing at 0.1 to 3.0 mg/kg was accompanied by clonal expansion of CD4+ and CD8+ blood T cells by week 6.

The receptor was isolated from an adult with an advanced solid tumor such as melanoma, head and neck, liver or kidney cancer. This sample comprised CD4+ or CD8+ T cells sorted from blood, obtained in a trial of the OX40 agonist ivuxolimab. The rearrangement joins TRBV2 to TRBJ1-6; D remains ambiguous. This CDR3 reads CASGSSSYNSPLHF. The CDR3 DNA reads as TGTGCCAGCGGATCCAGCTCCTATAATTCACCCCTCCACTTT.